This T cell receptor beta chain was identified in a study of tissue T cells after allogeneic stem cell transplantation. Regarding the study as a whole: Within patients, tissue anatomy strongly shaped TCR repertoire composition. Blood and spleen captured only part of the tissue TCR repertoire.

Sequencing was performed with immunoSEQ multiplex PCR; in TCRdb, only in-frame clones are kept and a portion is missing. Among some 5,000 clones listed, under 55% were seen once. Looked up from germline, CDR1 is KGHPV and CDR2 is FQNQEV (reference sequence). The CDR3 has 13 amino acids. With 6 bases removed from V and 3 bases from J, the gap between germline ends came to 9 bases. Time point meaning: mouse harvest day 7 after allogeneic transplant. Each mouse received 10^7 T-cell-depleted marrow cells plus 10^6 splenic CD5+ T cells by tail vein. This mouse GVHD model was MHC-mismatched B6 to BALB/c, profiled day 7 or 14. On this clone itself: What it binds is not known. Mouse gene names apply. The CDR3 extends 1 residue past the end of the read, so its final part is completed from the germline J gene.

V usage is TRBV26 and J usage is TRBJ1-5; D is possibly TRBD1 (6 bases). The sequence was collected from a female BALB/c mouse given C57BL/6 T cells with graft-versus-host disease after an allogeneic hematopoietic cell transplant. The sequenced material came from gut tissue. CDR3 residues: CASSVQGNQAPLF. The sequenced CDR3 bases are TGTGCCAGCAGCGTACAGGGCAACCAGGCTCCGCTT. The full variable domain, its missing parts supplied by reference TRBV26 and TRBJ1-5, is NSKVIQTPRYLVKGQGQKAKMRCIPEKGHPVVFWYQQNKNNEFKFLINFQNQEVLQQIDMTEKRFSAECPSNSPCSLEIQSSEAGDSALYLCASSVQGNQAPLFGEGTRLSVL.